Listed below are T cell receptor beta chains from one sample, sequenced in a study of cytomegalovirus exposure and HLA in healthy donors. The protocol was immunoSEQ multiplex PCR, while the TCRdb copy is restricted to in-frame clones and leaves out a portion. Here the sample spans around 110,000 clones, roughly 70% being singletons. Sequencing input: PBMCs. The receptors were sampled from a male donor in good health and CMV-seropositive. The CDR3 runs from the conserved cysteine through the conserved F or W. The order of the fields is V gene, J gene, CDR3 length, D gene, CDR3 protein. A D gene is named only where the DNA matches it firmly.

TRBV7-9,TRBJ2-7,14,TRBD1,CASRFGQGEDEQYF
TRBV30,TRBJ2-2,18,TRBD1,CAWSGQGKYLSTTGELFF
TRBV1,TRBJ2-5,12,.,CTSSAEAETQYF
TRBV2,TRBJ2-2,15,TRBD1,CASSRQGSGTGELFF
TRBV15,TRBJ2-1,13,.,CATSRDGAGEQFF
TRBV6-5,TRBJ2-1,15,TRBD2,CASSLAGESYNEQFF
TRBV7-9,TRBJ1-1,14,.,CASSAPIGNTEAFF
TRBV9,TRBJ2-3,16,.,CASSVDHRTSTDTQYF
TRBV4-3,TRBJ1-2,16,TRBD1,CASSPPGQGAFDGYTF
TRBV5-6,TRBJ2-5,14,.,CASSLVRSLETQYF
TRBV7-9,TRBJ1-1,13,.,CASSLARAEGAFF
TRBV13,TRBJ2-1,15,.,CASSLGQGSYNEQFF
TRBV29-1,TRBJ2-2,13,TRBD1,CSVEWTGPGELFF
TRBV5-1,TRBJ2-3,16,TRBD2,CASSSLPSGSGDTQYF
TRBV11-2,TRBJ2-1,13,.,CASSLAGGILQFF
TRBV9,TRBJ2-2,17,TRBD1,CASSVVDRGYSTGELFF
TRBV5-1,TRBJ2-2,16,TRBD1,CASSPIGTANTGELFF
TRBV19,TRBJ2-5,17,TRBD2,CASSRQGLAGDRETQYF
TRBV6-5,TRBJ2-3,14,TRBD2,CASRAGGVKDTQYF
TRBV7-7,TRBJ1-5,21,.,CASSPSWEGHRFSGCNQPQNF
TRBV7-3,TRBJ2-5,15,TRBD1,CASSEAGTAQETQYF
TRBV18,TRBJ1-1,15,.,CASEAQGITNTEAFF
TRBV19,TRBJ2-3,15,.,CASSRGANSPDTQYF
TRBV4-3,TRBJ2-7,17,.,CASSQDPGRSQGGEQYF
TRBV27,TRBJ2-2,15,.,CASSLGTEPYGELFF
TRBV5-1,TRBJ2-3,15,.,CASGLRLAGTDTQYF
TRBV7-8,TRBJ2-3,15,.,CASSSRGGGIDTQYF
TRBV5-1,TRBJ2-2,17,TRBD2,CASSVQPGLAGSGELFF
TRBV7-3,TRBJ2-3,13,.,CASSRDSHLSQYF
TRBV6-5,TRBJ2-7,16,.,CASSYVRTGSSYEQYF
TRBV4-1,TRBJ2-3,15,.,CASSQGAGSTDTQYF
TRBV5-8,TRBJ2-7,15,.,CASSFTDKGSYEQYF
TRBV5-1,TRBJ2-5,15,.,CASSSSPTGQETQYF
TRBV4-3,TRBJ1-1,13,.,CASSQEVFYEAFF
TRBV28,TRBJ2-7,13,TRBD2,CASSLGLAYEQYF
TRBV19,TRBJ2-1,14,.,CASSMGGAPSEQFF
TRBV2,TRBJ2-1,12,.,CASSDSGQGQFF
TRBV27,TRBJ2-7,15,.,CASSPNLGSPYEQYF
TRBV5-6,TRBJ2-1,14,.,CASRQDRPYNEQFF
TRBV28,TRBJ2-5,13,.,CASSSGLQETQYF
TRBV7-3,TRBJ2-2,15,TRBD2,CASSPSGSLAGELFF
TRBV27,TRBJ1-5,15,TRBD1,CASSLTSGTGQPQHF
TRBV28,TRBJ1-3,17,.,CASSSPGTPSSGNTIYF
TRBV5-4,TRBJ1-4,15,.,CASSSNRLTNEKLFF
TRBV25-1,TRBJ2-3,13,TRBD2,CASSGGSGRTQYF
TRBV7-2,TRBJ2-5,15,TRBD2,CASSSGLAGGPSQYF
TRBV5-6,TRBJ2-5,15,TRBD2,CASSLFSGGQETQYF
TRBV5-6,TRBJ2-1,13,.,CASSQTGPNEQFF
TRBV25-1,TRBJ2-5,16,TRBD2,CASSESWLAGGETQYF
TRBV9,TRBJ2-7,15,TRBD2,CASSVGPAGGPEQYF
TRBV18,TRBJ2-7,13,.,CASSPSGYYEQYF
TRBV29-1,TRBJ2-1,11,.,CSVDVQNEQFF